This TCR beta chain was retrieved from a study of molecular identifiers for immune sequencing clone quantification. This clonotype was seen many times. Antigen unknown. The authors built bulk TCR libraries by previously described methods with listed TCR primers. One entry per CDR3 protein, called by TCRdb with MiXCR from the PCR reads. This table has tens of thousands of distinct CDR3 sequences, around a quarter appearing once. General study points: Over 97% of CMV-specific effector molecules, but under 1% of naive ones, were in clones above 20 copies.

Naive CD8 sequencing libraries were generated from approximately 22,000 to 940,000 sorted cells, with 10%, 30% or 50% RNA as input. Naive CD8 T cells were picked out by sorting for CD8+CD4-CCR7+CD45RA+. The TCR originated in a human donor in good health. Some libraries in this study had Jurkat cell RNA spiked in. The sample comprised naive CD8+ T cells from blood, with Jurkat cell RNA spiked in. Subset of the sample: FACS-sorted CD8+CD4-CCR7+CD45RA+ naive T cells.

For the CDR3, the DNA is TGTGCCAGCAGCTTGGTAGGGAGTCTGTCCTACGAGCAGTACTTC. Translated: CASSLVGSLSYEQYF. The chain uses TRBV5-8 and TRBJ2-7; the D gene is possibly TRBD2 (5 bases). The V and J ends lost 0 bases and 1 base respectively, with 11 bases between them. This CDR3 has 15 residues. Germline V lookup: CDR1 SGHTS, CDR2 YDEGEE.